This T cell receptor (beta chain) was identified in a study of breast tumors, draining lymph nodes, adjacent tissues (dated by TCRdb to between 2015 and 2016). Study-level background: Breast cancer patients provided tumor, adjacent nontumor tissue and axillary lymph nodes, and the study compared the TCR beta repertoires across these three sources. The study was designed to assess the relationships and possible T-cell exchange between tumor, surrounding tissue and draining lymph node repertoires in human breast cancer.

Here is what the overall study found, with its caveats: T-cell repertoire diversity in tumors was found to be lower than in lymph nodes but higher than in nontumor tissue, and preferential V and J gene usage was observed. In luminal-like breast cancer, tumor and nontumor tissue repertoires resembled each other significantly more than in basal-like breast cancer. The data were judged consistent with most tumor T cells deriving from the lymph node and then expanding within tumor tissue. The study presented the conclusion that tumor T cells originate in lymph nodes as consistent with a hypothesis, not as something directly demonstrated.

Sequencing used an Illumina HiSeq 2000. TCR beta chain libraries were generated through multiplex PCR amplification. High-throughput sequencing was used to analyze the amplified TCR beta chain products. TCRdb reran the public reads through fastp at Q25 and MiXCR, keeping productive beta chains. CDR3 protein sequences are deduplicated, and each keeps its most common genes and DNA. This sample gives roughly 260,000 distinct CDR3 sequences in total; 30% to 35% of them show up just once. Jointly, the top ten make up approximately 1% of the sample. Spanning cysteine to phenylalanine, the CDR3 consists of 16 amino acids. The sequence is cut down to CDR3 DNA, 48 bases in frame from base 1. Based on the germline V gene, the CDR1 and CDR2 sequences are SGHRS and YFSETQ. Trimmed from V: 3 bases; trimmed from J: 8 bases; junction bases lacking a gene match: 9. Lymph node samples were obtained from the axillary draining lymph nodes of breast cancer patients.

For this clonotype: Its binding antigen is unknown. Base qualities are missing; no much larger clone stands one base away.

The clonotype was recovered from a female donor with breast cancer. Some clones in this sample may be carry-over from other donors' samples. Recombination connected TRBV5-1 to TRBJ2-1; 12 nucleotides in the junction match TRBD2. Sequenced sample: axillary lymph node tissue. CDR3 loop: CASSWGVTSGSHEQFF. In nucleotides, the sequence is TGCGCCAGCAGCTGGGGGGTGACTAGCGGGAGTCATGAGCAGTTCTTC.